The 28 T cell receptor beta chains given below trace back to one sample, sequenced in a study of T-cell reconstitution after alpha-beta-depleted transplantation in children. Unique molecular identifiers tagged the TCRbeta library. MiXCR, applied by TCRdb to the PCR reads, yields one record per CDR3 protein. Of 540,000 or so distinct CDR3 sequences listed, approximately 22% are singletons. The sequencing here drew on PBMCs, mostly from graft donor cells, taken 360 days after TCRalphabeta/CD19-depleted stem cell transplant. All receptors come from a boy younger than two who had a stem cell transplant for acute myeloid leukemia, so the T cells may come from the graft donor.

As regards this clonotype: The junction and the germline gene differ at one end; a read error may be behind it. CDR3 DNA: TGCGCCAGCAGCCAAGATTGGGGGTCGTCCTACCAGCAGTACTTC. Amino acid sequence: CASSQDWGSSYQQYF. This chain links TRBV4-3 with TRBJ2-7; D may match TRBD1 or TRBD2 (5 bases each). The germline gives CDR1 LGHNA, CDR2 YSLEER. This CDR3 region has 15 residues.

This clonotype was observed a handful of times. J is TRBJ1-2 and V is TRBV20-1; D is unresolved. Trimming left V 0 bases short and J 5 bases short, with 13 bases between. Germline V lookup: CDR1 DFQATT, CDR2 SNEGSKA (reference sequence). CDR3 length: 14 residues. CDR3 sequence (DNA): TGCAGTGCTAGAGACGATTCCGTGTCATATGGCTACACCTTC. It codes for CSARDDSVSYGYTF.

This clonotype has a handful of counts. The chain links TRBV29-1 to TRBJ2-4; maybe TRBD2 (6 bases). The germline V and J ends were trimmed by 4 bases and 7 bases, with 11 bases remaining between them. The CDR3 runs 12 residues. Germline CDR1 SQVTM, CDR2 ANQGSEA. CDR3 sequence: CSVARGGNIQYF. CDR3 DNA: TGCAGCGTTGCTCGGGGAGGCAACATTCAGTACTTC.

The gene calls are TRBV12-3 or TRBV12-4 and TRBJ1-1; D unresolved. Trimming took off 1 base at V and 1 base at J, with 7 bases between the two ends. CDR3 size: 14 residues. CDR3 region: CASSLGRWNTEAFF. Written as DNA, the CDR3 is TGTGCCAGCAGTTTAGGCAGGTGGAACACTGAAGCTTTCTTT.

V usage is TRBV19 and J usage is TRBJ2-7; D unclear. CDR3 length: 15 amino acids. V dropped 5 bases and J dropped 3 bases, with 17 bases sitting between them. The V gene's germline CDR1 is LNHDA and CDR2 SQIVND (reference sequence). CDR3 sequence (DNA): TGTGCCAGTAGTGAAAGTTTACTAACTCACTACGAGCAGTACTTC. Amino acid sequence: CASSESLLTHYEQYF.

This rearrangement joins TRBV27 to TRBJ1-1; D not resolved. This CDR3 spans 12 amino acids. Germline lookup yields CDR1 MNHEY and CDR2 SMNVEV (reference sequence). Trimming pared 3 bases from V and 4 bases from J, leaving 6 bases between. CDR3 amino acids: CASSFIGTEAFF. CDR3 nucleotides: TGTGCCAGCAGTTTTATTGGCACTGAAGCTTTCTTT.

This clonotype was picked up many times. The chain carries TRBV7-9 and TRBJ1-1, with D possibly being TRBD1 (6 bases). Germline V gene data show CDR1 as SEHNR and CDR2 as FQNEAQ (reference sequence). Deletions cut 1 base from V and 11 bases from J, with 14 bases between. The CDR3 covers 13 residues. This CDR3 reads CASSLVTGFRAFF. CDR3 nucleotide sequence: TGTGCCAGCAGCTTAGTGACAGGCTTTAGGGCTTTCTTT. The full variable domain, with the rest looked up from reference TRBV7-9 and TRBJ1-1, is DTGVSQNPRHKITKRGQNVTFRCDPISEHNRLYWYRQTLGQGPEFLTYFQNEAQLEKSRLLSDRFSAERPKGSFSTLEIQRTEQGDSAMYLCASSLVTGFRAFFGQGTRLTVV.

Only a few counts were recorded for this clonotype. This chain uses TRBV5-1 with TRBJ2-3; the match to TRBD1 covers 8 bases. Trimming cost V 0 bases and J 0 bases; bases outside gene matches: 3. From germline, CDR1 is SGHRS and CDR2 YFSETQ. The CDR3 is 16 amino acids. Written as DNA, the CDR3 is TGCGCCAGCAGCTTGGAACGACAGGGGAGCACAGATACGCAGTATTTT. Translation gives CASSLERQGSTDTQYF. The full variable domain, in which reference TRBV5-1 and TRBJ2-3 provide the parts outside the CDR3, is KAGVTQTPRYLIKTRGQQVTLSCSPISGHRSVSWYQQTPGQGLQFLFEYFSETQRNKGNFPGRFSGRQFSNSRSEMNVSTLELGDSALYLCASSLERQGSTDTQYFGPGTRLTVL.

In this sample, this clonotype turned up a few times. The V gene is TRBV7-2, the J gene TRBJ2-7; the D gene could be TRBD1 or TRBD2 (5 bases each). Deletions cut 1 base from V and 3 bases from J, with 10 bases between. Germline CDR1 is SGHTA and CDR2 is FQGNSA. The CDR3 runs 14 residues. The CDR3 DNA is TGTGCCAGCAGCTTAGAGGCAGGGAGCTACGAGCAGTACGTC. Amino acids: CASSLEAGSYEQYV.

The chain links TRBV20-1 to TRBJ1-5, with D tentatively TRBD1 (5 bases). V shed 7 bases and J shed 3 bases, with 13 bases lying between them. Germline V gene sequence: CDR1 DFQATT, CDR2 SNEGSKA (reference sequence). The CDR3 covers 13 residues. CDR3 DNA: TGCAGTGGGGCCGCGGGGGTCAATCAGCCCCAGCATTTT. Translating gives CSGAAGVNQPQHF.

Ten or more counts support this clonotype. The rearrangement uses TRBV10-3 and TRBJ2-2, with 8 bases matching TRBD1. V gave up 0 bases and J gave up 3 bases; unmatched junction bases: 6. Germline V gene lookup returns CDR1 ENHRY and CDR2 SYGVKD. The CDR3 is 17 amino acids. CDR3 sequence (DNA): TGTGCCATCAGTGAGTCCGGGACAGGTTGGGACACCGGGGAGCTGTTTTTT. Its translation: CAISESGTGWDTGELFF.

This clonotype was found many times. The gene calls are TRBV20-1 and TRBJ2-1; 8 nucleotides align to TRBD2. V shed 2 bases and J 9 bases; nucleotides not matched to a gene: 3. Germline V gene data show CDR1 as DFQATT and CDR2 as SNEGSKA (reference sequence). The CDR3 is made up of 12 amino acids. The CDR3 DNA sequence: TGCAGTGCTAGACCCGGGGGGGCTGAGCAGTTCTTC. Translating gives CSARPGGAEQFF.

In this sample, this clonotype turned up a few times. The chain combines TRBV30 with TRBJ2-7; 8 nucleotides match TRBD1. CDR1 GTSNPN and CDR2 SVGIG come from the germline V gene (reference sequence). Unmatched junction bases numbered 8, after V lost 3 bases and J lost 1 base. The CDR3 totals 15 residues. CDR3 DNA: TGTGCCTGGAGCCGCAGGGGGCTTCAATCCTACGAGCAGTACTTC. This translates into CAWSRRGLQSYEQYF.

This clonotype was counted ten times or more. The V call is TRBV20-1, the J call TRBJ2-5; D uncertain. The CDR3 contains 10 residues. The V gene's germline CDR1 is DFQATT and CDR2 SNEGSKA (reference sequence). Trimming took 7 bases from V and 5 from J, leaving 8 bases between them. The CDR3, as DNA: TGCAGTGTTACGGGTGAGACCCAGTACTTC. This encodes CSVTGETQYF.

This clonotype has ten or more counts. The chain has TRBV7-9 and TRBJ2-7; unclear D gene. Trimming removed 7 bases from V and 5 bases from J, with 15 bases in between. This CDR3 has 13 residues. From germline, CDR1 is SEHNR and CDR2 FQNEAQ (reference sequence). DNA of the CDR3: TGTGCCAGCACCACCGGGTCTAATAACGAGCAGTACTTC. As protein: CASTTGSNNEQYF.

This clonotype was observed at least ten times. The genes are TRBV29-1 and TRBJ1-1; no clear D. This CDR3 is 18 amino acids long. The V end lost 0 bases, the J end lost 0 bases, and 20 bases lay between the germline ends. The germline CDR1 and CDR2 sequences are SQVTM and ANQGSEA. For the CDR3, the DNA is TGCAGCGTTGAAGATAGAAGAGAAACGAGGGCCTTGAACACTGAAGCTTTCTTT. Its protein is CSVEDRRETRALNTEAFF. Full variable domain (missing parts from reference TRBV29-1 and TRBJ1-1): SAVISQKPSRDICQRGTSLTIQCQVDSQVTMMFWYRQQPGQSLTLIATANQGSEATYESGFVIDKFPISRPNLTFSTLTVSNMSPEDSSIYLCSVEDRRETRALNTEAFFGQGTRLTVV.

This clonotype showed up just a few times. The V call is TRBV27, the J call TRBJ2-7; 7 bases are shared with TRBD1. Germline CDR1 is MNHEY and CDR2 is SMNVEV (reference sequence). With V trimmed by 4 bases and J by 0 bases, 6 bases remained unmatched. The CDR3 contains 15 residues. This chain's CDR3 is CASSYRGPISYEQYF. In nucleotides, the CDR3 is TGTGCCAGCAGTTACAGGGGCCCCATCTCCTACGAGCAGTACTTC.

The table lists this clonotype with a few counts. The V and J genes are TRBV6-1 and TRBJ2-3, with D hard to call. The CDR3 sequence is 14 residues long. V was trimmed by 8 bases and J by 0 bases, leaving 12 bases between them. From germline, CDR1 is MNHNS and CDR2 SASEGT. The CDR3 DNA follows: TGTGCCAGCCGTCCTGGCTATAGCACAGATACGCAGTATTTT. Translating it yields CASRPGYSTDTQYF.

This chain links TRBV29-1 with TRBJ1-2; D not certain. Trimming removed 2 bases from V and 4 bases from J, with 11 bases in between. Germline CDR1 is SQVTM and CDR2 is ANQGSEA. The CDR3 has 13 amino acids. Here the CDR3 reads CSVELQETYGYTF. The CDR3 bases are TGCAGCGTTGAACTCCAGGAAACCTATGGCTACACCTTC.

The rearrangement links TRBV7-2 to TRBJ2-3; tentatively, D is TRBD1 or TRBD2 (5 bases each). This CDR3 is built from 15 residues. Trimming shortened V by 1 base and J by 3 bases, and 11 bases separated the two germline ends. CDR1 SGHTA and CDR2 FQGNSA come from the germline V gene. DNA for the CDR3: TGTGCCAGCAGCTTAGATGGCAGGGAGACAGATACGCAGTATTTT. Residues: CASSLDGRETDTQYF. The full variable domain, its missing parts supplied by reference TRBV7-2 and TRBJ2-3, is GAGVSQSPSNKVTEKGKDVELRCDPISGHTALYWYRQSLGQGLEFLIYFQGNSAPDKSGLPSDRFSAERTGGSVSTLTIQRTQQEDSAVYLCASSLDGRETDTQYFGPGTRLTVL.

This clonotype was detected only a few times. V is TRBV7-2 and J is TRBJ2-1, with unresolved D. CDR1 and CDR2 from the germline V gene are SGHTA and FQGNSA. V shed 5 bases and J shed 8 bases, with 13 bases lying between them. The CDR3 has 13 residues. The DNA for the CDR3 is TGTGCCAGCAGCCGAGAGCCTGTCCATGAGCAGTTCTTC. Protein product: CASSREPVHEQFF.

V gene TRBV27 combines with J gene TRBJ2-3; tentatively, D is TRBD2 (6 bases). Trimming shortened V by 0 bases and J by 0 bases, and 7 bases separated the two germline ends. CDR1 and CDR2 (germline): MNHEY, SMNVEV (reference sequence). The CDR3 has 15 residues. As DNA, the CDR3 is TGTGCCAGCAGTTTATCTGCGGGGAGCACAGATACGCAGTATTTT. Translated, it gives CASSLSAGSTDTQYF.

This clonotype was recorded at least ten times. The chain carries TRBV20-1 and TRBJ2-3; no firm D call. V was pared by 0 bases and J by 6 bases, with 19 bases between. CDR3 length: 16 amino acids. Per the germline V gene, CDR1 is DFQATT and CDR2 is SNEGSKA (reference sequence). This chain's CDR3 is CSARDLGNSAKDTQYF. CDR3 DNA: TGCAGTGCTAGAGATTTAGGGAATTCAGCTAAGGATACGCAGTATTTT.

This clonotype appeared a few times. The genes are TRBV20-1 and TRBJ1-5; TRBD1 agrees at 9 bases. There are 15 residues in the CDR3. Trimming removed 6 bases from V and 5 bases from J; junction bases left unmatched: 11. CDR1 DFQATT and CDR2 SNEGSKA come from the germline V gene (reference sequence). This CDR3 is CSALTVGQGDQPQHF. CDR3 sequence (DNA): TGCAGTGCCCTCACCGTGGGACAGGGTGATCAGCCCCAGCATTTT.

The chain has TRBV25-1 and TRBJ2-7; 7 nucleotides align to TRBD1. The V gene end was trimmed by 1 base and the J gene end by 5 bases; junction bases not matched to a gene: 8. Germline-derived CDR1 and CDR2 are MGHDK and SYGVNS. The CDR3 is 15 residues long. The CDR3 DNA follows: TGTGCCAGCAGTGAATCGGGACAGAGCCCCCACGAGCAGTACTTC. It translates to CASSESGQSPHEQYF.

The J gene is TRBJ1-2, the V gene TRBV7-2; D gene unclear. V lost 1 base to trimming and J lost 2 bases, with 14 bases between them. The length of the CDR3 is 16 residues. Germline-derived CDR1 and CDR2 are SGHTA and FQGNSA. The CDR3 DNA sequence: TGTGCCAGCAGCTTAGGGCCCTTGCTTCGAAACTATGGCTACACCTTC. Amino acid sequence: CASSLGPLLRNYGYTF.

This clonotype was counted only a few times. The CDR3, as DNA: TGCGCCAGCAGCCTCTGGGGGTCTCACAATGAGCAGTTCTTC. It encodes CASSLWGSHNEQFF. The chain employs TRBV5-1 and TRBJ2-1; tentatively, D is TRBD1 or TRBD2 (5 bases each). Trimming removed 4 bases from V and 5 bases from J, with 13 bases in between. The CDR3 contains 14 residues. Germline CDR1 SGHRS, CDR2 YFSETQ.

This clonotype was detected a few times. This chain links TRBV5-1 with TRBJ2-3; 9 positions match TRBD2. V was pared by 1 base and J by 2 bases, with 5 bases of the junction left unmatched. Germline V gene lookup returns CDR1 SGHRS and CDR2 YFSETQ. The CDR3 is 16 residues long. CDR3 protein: CASSLLSGGYTDTQYF. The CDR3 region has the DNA TGCGCCAGCAGCTTGTTGAGCGGGGGGTACACAGATACGCAGTATTTT.